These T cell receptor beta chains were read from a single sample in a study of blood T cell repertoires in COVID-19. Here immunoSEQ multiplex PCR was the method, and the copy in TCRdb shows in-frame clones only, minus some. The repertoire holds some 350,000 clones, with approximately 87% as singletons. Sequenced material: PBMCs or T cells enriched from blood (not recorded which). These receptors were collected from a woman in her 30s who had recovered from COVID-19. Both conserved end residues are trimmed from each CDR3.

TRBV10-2	ASKSWGHPSSYNSPLH
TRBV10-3	AISESPGGDQPQH
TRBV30	AWRRHSSGNTIY
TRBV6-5	ASSMGQGRGYT
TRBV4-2	ASSQDPKGAYEQY
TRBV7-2	ANRQGDGYT
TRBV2	ASSVRTSEVGELF
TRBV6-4	ASPGRYSDREGNQPQH
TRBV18	ASSPNSPGQGAGYT
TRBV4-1	ASSQRSRYNEQF
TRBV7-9	ASSLAGTSGGTTDTQY
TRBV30	AWSVQGVGTEAF
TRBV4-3	ASSQRQGVSNSPLH
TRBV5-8	ASSFIGGSTDTQY
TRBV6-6	ASSFLGGVNTEAF
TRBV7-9	ASRLAGQGASNTGELF
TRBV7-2	ASSLAGGGQPQH
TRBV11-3	ASSTKRGAIGDTQY
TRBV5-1	ASSLGQLNSLSYGYT
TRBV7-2	ASSGWETYEQY
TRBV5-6	ASSLGQVGGYGYT
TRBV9	ASSVAAGGTDTQY
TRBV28	ASSSSRAGDNYEQY
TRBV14	ASSPWDRPNYGYT
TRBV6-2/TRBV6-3	ASSLDRLDSYEQY
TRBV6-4	ASGRDRNTEAF
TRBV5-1	ASSLRQGVTNTEAF
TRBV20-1	SAKWGPGYT
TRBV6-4	ASSLEQVLMNTEAF